Listed here are 25 T cell receptor beta chains from one sample, sequenced in a study of CD8+ T cells in alopecia areata. cDNA reverse transcribed from extracted RNA served as the sequencing template. Some clones are missing from TCRdb's copy, which holds only in-frame ones; the method was immunoSEQ multiplex PCR. The sample lists 200,000 to 250,000 clones, approximately 57% occurring once. Indicated treatment: oral pan-JAK inhibitor, 5-10 mg twice daily. The specimen comprised CD4+ T cells sorted from blood, sampled at week 4, from a patient treated with tofacitinib. The receptors were sampled from a human donor with alopecia areata.

This clone was observed a single time. As DNA, the CDR3 is TGCGCCAGCAGCTTGTTCGCGCGGGGGAGAGTGGACAATGAGCAGTTCTTC. Translation gives CASSLFARGRVDNEQFF. This chain joins TRBV5-1 and TRBJ2-1, with TRBD2 matching 7 bases. J gave up 5 bases and V 1 base, and 12 bases lay outside the gene matches. Germline V gene lookup returns CDR1 SGHRS and CDR2 YFSETQ. The CDR3 has 17 amino acids.

The chain combines TRBV11-2 with TRBJ2-7; D is perhaps TRBD2 (5 bases). Germline CDR1 and CDR2: SGHAT and FQNNGV. The CDR3 contains 17 residues. Trimming took off 4 bases at V and 4 bases at J, with 23 bases between the two ends. Written as DNA, the CDR3 is TGTGCCAGCAGCTCGTTCGAGGACTGGGCCCGGCCTTACGAGCAGTACTTC. Translated: CASSSFEDWARPYEQYF.

The table lists this clone with a count of one. The CDR3 DNA sequence: TGTGCCAGCACCGGAGACAGGCCCGACTCCTACAATGAGCAGTTCTTC. It specifies CASTGDRPDSYNEQFF. J is TRBJ2-1 and V is TRBV9; tentative D call: TRBD1 (6 bases). V was cut by 6 bases and J by 0 bases, with 16 bases left in between. Germline CDR1 reads SGDLS; CDR2 reads YYNGEE. The CDR3 length is 16 residues.

In this sample, this clone turned up once. This may be a read error: a much more frequent sequence differs by one nucleotide. The chain joins TRBV7-3 to TRBJ2-1; D not certain. The CDR3 loop spans 12 amino acids. Between the trimmed V and J ends, which lost 2 bases and 6 bases, there was a span of 5 bases. CDR1 is SGHTA and CDR2 is FQGTGA in the germline V gene. The CDR3 protein is CASSLDGNEQFF. DNA of the CDR3: TGTGCCAGCAGCTTAGACGGCAATGAGCAGTTCTTC.

The CDR3 region is CASSLVDSDRDRTPYGYTF. The CDR3 DNA follows: TGTGCCAGCAGCCTGGTCGATTCAGACCGGGACAGAACACCCTATGGCTACACCTTC. The genes are TRBV5-4 and TRBJ1-2; 7 nucleotides line up with TRBD1. CDR3 length: 19 amino acids. The germline V gene encodes CDR1 SGHNT and CDR2 YYREEE (reference sequence). V shed 4 bases, J shed 4 bases, and the junction held 22 bases outside the gene matches.

J is TRBJ1-1 and V is TRBV5-1, with no clear D. CDR1 is SGHRS and CDR2 is YFSETQ in the germline V gene. This CDR3 region has 14 residues. The germline V and J ends were trimmed by 0 bases and 1 base, with 7 bases remaining between them. Here the CDR3 reads CASSLAVPNTEAFF. The CDR3 DNA reads TGCGCCAGCAGCTTGGCAGTCCCGAACACTGAAGCTTTCTTT. The full variable domain, with the rest looked up from reference TRBV5-1 and TRBJ1-1, is KAGVTQTPRYLIKTRGQQVTLSCSPISGHRSVSWYQQTPGQGLQFLFEYFSETQRNKGNFPGRFSGRQFSNSRSEMNVSTLELGDSALYLCASSLAVPNTEAFFGQGTRLTVV.

The chain uses TRBV15 and TRBJ1-1; the D gene is possibly TRBD1 (6 bases). CDR3 length: 13 residues. Germline-derived CDR1 and CDR2 are LNHNV and YYDKDF (reference sequence). The V gene lost 3 bases and the J gene lost 9 bases, with 14 bases spanning the gap. CDR3 protein: CATSRDLGDKAFF. CDR3 DNA sequence: TGTGCCACCAGCAGGGATCTGGGGGACAAAGCTTTCTTT. Variable domain in full (rest from reference TRBV15 and TRBJ1-1): DAMVIQNPRYQVTQFGKPVTLSCSQTLNHNVMYWYQQKSSQAPKLLFHYYDKDFNNEADTPDNFQSRRPNTSFCFLDIRSPGLGDTAMYLCATSRDLGDKAFFGQGTRLTVV.

Only a few counts were recorded for this clone. The V gene is TRBV6-5, the J gene TRBJ2-7; 8 bases fit TRBD2. The CDR3 totals 15 residues. Germline CDR1 MNHEY, CDR2 SVGAGI. Trimming cost V 5 bases and J 0 bases; bases outside gene matches: 6. The CDR3 sequence is CASSGTGGISYEQYF. The CDR3 nucleotides are TGTGCCAGCAGTGGAACGGGAGGGATCTCCTACGAGCAGTACTTC.

This clone was detected a few times. The V call is TRBV10-3, the J call TRBJ2-5; 9 bases align to TRBD1. Germline CDR1 ENHRY, CDR2 SYGVKD. The CDR3 consists of 13 residues. Trimming cost V 4 bases and J 3 bases; bases outside gene matches: 0. CDR3 sequence reads: CAISGTGEETQYF. CDR3 DNA: TGTGCCATCAGTGGGACAGGGGAAGAGACCCAGTACTTC.

DNA of the CDR3: TGCGCCAGCAGCCAAACGAGGGAGACCTACGAGCAGTACTTC. It is translated as CASSQTRETYEQYF. The V and J genes are TRBV4-3 and TRBJ2-7, with a tentative D call TRBD2 (5 bases). The CDR3 runs 14 residues. V shed 2 bases and J shed 2 bases, with 10 bases lying between them. From germline, CDR1 is LGHNA and CDR2 YSLEER.

The gene calls are TRBV30 and TRBJ1-2; 7 positions agree with TRBD1. There are 15 residues in the CDR3. The V segment lost 3 bases and the J segment 0 bases; nucleotides outside the gene matches: 7. CDR1 is GTSNPN and CDR2 is SVGIG in the germline V gene (reference sequence). The DNA of the CDR3 is TGTGCCTGGAGGGTAGGACAGGCCGCTAACTATGGCTACACCTTC. The encoded protein is CAWRVGQAANYGYTF. The full variable domain, with the rest looked up from reference TRBV30 and TRBJ1-2, is SQTIHQWPATLVQPVGSPLSLECTVEGTSNPNLYWYRQAAGRGLQLLFYSVGIGQISSEVPQNLSASRPQDRQFILSSKKLLLSDSGFYLCAWRVGQAANYGYTFGSGTRLTVV.

The V gene is TRBV4-3, the J gene TRBJ2-1; 8 positions match TRBD2. Germline V CDR1 and CDR2: LGHNA, YSLEER. The J segment lost 11 bases and the V segment lost 0 bases, leaving 12 bases of the junction unmatched. CDR3 length: 16 amino acids. CDR3 DNA sequence: TGCGCCAGCAGCCAAGATCTGCCGGGGGGGGCCCCGCAGCAGTTCTTC. This codes for CASSQDLPGGAPQQFF.

The gene calls are TRBV30 and TRBJ1-2; D is undetermined. The V and J ends lost 8 bases and 1 base respectively, with 11 bases between them. Germline assignment: CDR1 GTSNPN and CDR2 SVGIG (reference sequence). The CDR3 spans 12 residues. As DNA, the CDR3 is TGTGCCGGAACCGGGCTTAACTATGGCTACACCTTC. Its translation is CAGTGLNYGYTF.

The CDR3 is CAWTRPNTGARADTQYF. CDR3 sequence (DNA): TGTGCCTGGACTCGGCCGAACACAGGGGCAAGGGCAGATACGCAGTATTTT. The J gene is TRBJ2-3, the V gene TRBV30; 7 bases match TRBD1. The CDR3 is made up of 17 amino acids. J was trimmed by 4 bases and V by 4 bases; bases with no gene match: 17. The germline V gene has CDR1 GTSNPN and CDR2 SVGIG (reference sequence).

The V gene is TRBV29-1, the J gene TRBJ1-5; the match to TRBD1 covers 7 bases. Germline trimming cut 4 bases from V and 2 bases from J; bases unmatched to any gene: 8. This CDR3 is built from 15 residues. Germline V gene data show CDR1 as SQVTM and CDR2 as ANQGSEA. The CDR3: CSVAAGGGGNQPQHF. Here the CDR3 DNA reads TGCAGCGTTGCAGCAGGGGGAGGCGGCAATCAGCCCCAGCATTTT.

J is TRBJ1-2 and V is TRBV30, with 8 bases matching TRBD1. Germline-derived CDR1 and CDR2 are GTSNPN and SVGIG (reference sequence). The CDR3 is 17 residues long. V lost 1 base, J lost 7 bases, and 17 bases stayed unmatched. The CDR3 nucleotides read TGTGCCTGGAGTGCCCGGACAGGGTTTACTTTGGCGGGTGGCTACACCTTC. Protein: CAWSARTGFTLAGGYTF.

The rearrangement uses TRBV5-6 and TRBJ2-7; 7 nucleotides align to TRBD1. The V gene's germline CDR1 is SGHDT and CDR2 YYEEEE. There are 13 residues in the CDR3. V trimming: 4 bases; J trimming: 6 bases; junction bases outside the gene matches: 7. The CDR3 bases are TGTGCCAGCAGCCGGACCCGACAGGGCGAGCAGTACTTC. Amino acid sequence: CASSRTRQGEQYF.

The J gene is TRBJ1-5, the V gene TRBV6-1; no reliable D call. Germline assignment: CDR1 MNHNS and CDR2 SASEGT. The CDR3 has 13 amino acids. V lost 2 bases and J lost 6, with 8 bases in between. The CDR3 DNA sequence: TGTGCCAGCAGTGAAAGGCGGGGTCAGCCCCAGCATTTT. Translating gives CASSERRGQPQHF.

V is TRBV15 and J is TRBJ1-1; D remains ambiguous. Germline CDR1 is LNHNV and CDR2 is YYDKDF (reference sequence). V dropped 6 bases and J dropped 1 base, with 3 bases sitting between them. The CDR3 covers 11 residues. The CDR3 region is CATRKNTEAFF. As DNA, the CDR3 is TGTGCCACCAGAAAGAACACTGAAGCTTTCTTT.

Concerning this clone itself: At one end, the junction sequence differs from germline, possibly due to a read error. The chain has TRBV7-2 and TRBJ1-1, with D tentatively TRBD1 (5 bases). The CDR3 covers 12 residues. In germline, CDR1 is SGHTA, CDR2 FQGNSA. The CDR3, as DNA: TGTGCCAGCAGCTTCGTGGGGACTGAGGCTTTCTTT. It encodes CASSFVGTEAFF.

The chain has TRBV5-1 and TRBJ1-2; 11 bases line up with TRBD1. Trimming took 1 base from V and 4 from J; bases not matched to a gene: 6. The CDR3 sequence is 16 residues long. Germline values: CDR1 SGHRS, CDR2 YFSETQ. The CDR3 here is CASSLSGTGGIYGYTF. CDR3 sequence (DNA): TGCGCCAGCAGCTTGTCGGGGACAGGGGGAATCTATGGCTACACCTTC.

The chain joins TRBV6-6 to TRBJ1-1, with a tentative D call TRBD1 (6 bases). With 6 bases removed from V and 1 base from J, the gap between germline ends came to 9 bases. Germline CDR1 reads MNHNY; CDR2 reads SVGAGI (reference sequence). The CDR3 sequence is 13 residues long. CDR3 DNA: TGTGCCAGCAGACAGGGACAGAACACTGAAGCTTTCTTT. Protein: CASRQGQNTEAFF.

The chain links TRBV5-1 to TRBJ2-5; TRBD2 is a possible D gene (6 bases). CDR1 is SGHRS and CDR2 is YFSETQ in the germline V gene. CDR3 length: 15 residues. The V end lost 2 bases, the J end lost 2 bases, and 13 bases lay between the germline ends. CDR3 sequence (DNA): TGCGCCAGCAGCTTCGGGGGTACGAGGCAAGAGACCCAGTACTTC. It yields the protein CASSFGGTRQETQYF.

The V gene is TRBV29-1, the J gene TRBJ2-3; TRBD2 agrees at 7 bases. The CDR3 totals 15 residues. Germline CDR1 and CDR2: SQVTM and ANQGSEA. The V and J ends lost 6 bases and 1 base, in that order; junction bases with no gene match: 10. In DNA, the CDR3 is TGCAGCGTCAGCAGGGAGGGGTTCGGCACAGATACGCAGTATTTT. Its translation is CSVSREGFGTDTQYF.

This clone was detected only a few times. This chain connects TRBV27 to TRBJ1-5; D is perhaps TRBD1 (5 bases). CDR3 length equals 13 residues. The V and J ends lost 3 bases and 7 bases respectively, with 10 bases between them. The germline V gene encodes CDR1 MNHEY and CDR2 SMNVEV (reference sequence). CDR3 nucleotides: TGTGCCAGCAGTTTTAGGGGCGGCCAGCCCCAGCATTTT. As protein: CASSFRGGQPQHF.